This TCR beta chain was captured in a study of T cell changes during pregnancy in multiple sclerosis. Libraries were prepared by immunoSEQ multiplex PCR; TCRdb keeps only in-frame clonotypes and omits some of them. The sample has about 30,000 clones; 90% are singletons. The CDR3 is 15 residues long. From germline, CDR1 is SGHTA and CDR2 FQGNSA. Germline trimming cut 4 bases from V and 8 bases from J; bases unmatched to any gene: 7. J is TRBJ1-3 and V is TRBV7-2, with 11 bases aligning to TRBD1. The TCR sequence derives from a female donor in good health, enrolled as a control in a pregnancy study. This sample comprised CD4+ T cells from peripheral blood mononuclear cells, obtained in the third trimester of pregnancy. The CDR3 here is CASSSGGQGGDTIYF. For the CDR3, the DNA is TGTGCCAGCAGCTCGGGGGGACAGGGGGGAGACACCATATATTTT.